Below are 27 T cell receptor beta chains sequenced from a single sample in a study of identical twins. TCRdb re-derived calls from the 5' RACE reads in MiXCR, one entry per CDR3 protein. The table lists 650,000 to 750,000 distinct CDR3 sequences, around 20% of them singletons, with 4% to 5.5% in the top ten. This sample also appeared in a second study, on T cells expressing NK-cell markers.

The specimen sequenced was PBMCs. The receptors derive from a woman between 18 and 29 years old in good health.

This clonotype was detected many times. The rearrangement links TRBV10-3 to TRBJ2-1; D gene unclear. The germline V gene encodes CDR1 ENHRY and CDR2 SYGVKD. V shed 2 bases and J shed 6 bases, with 5 bases lying between them. The CDR3 contains 12 residues. CDR3 bases: TGTGCCATCAGTGAGGGGTCCAATGAGCAGTTCTTC. Its translation is CAISEGSNEQFF.

The V gene is TRBV12-3 or TRBV12-4, the J gene TRBJ2-7; 8 nucleotides agree with TRBD1. The V and J ends lost 3 bases and 0 bases, in that order; junction bases with no gene match: 4. CDR3 length equals 15 residues. In nucleotides, the CDR3 is TGTGCCAGCAGTTTCCCAGGGGGCGGCTCCTACGAGCAGTACTTC. This translates into CASSFPGGGSYEQYF.

V gene TRBV6-4 combines with J gene TRBJ2-2; perhaps TRBD2 as D (5 bases). With 0 bases removed from V and 1 base from J, the gap between germline ends came to 9 bases. The CDR3 is 16 residues long. Germline values: CDR1 MRHNA, CDR2 SNTAGT. CDR3 nucleotides: TGTGCCAGCAGTGACTCGATCCGGGAGAACACCGGGGAGCTGTTTTTT. Its translation is CASSDSIRENTGELFF.

The CDR3 coding sequence is TGCGCCAGCAGCACGGGACAAGAGTTCCCCACAGATACGCAGTATTTT. Translated, it gives CASSTGQEFPTDTQYF. The chain uses TRBV5-1 and TRBJ2-3; a possible D gene is TRBD1 (6 bases). Between the trimmed V and J ends, which lost 4 bases and 2 bases, there was a span of 17 bases. The CDR3 contains 16 residues. CDR1 SGHRS and CDR2 YFSETQ come from the germline V gene.

The chain couples TRBV12-3 or TRBV12-4 to TRBJ2-5; TRBD1 matches 9 bases. CDR3 length equals 15 residues. J gave up 5 bases and V 1 base, and 5 bases lay outside the gene matches. CDR3 nucleotide sequence: TGTGCCAGCAGTTTAGGACAGGGGGGACCGGAGACCCAGTACTTC. This translates into CASSLGQGGPETQYF.

This clonotype was seen a few times. This rearrangement joins TRBV20-1 to TRBJ2-3; TRBD1 might be the D (6 bases). Germline CDR1 reads DFQATT; CDR2 reads SNEGSKA (reference sequence). The CDR3 is made up of 13 amino acids. Trimming took off 5 bases at V and 2 bases at J, with 11 bases between the two ends. This chain's CDR3 is CSAQRTDTDTQYF. Written as DNA, the CDR3 is TGCAGTGCTCAGAGGACAGACACAGATACGCAGTATTTT.

The table lists this clonotype with a few counts. The chain links TRBV7-8 to TRBJ1-6, with unresolved D. V dropped 1 base and J dropped 10 bases, with 11 bases sitting between them. Germline V CDR1 and CDR2: SGHVS, FQNEAQ. This CDR3 has 14 amino acids. The CDR3 DNA follows: TGTGCCAGCAGCTTAGGAGGGTTCGACTCACCCCTCCACTTT. Protein product: CASSLGGFDSPLHF.

This chain connects TRBV6-2 or TRBV6-3 to TRBJ2-1, with 10 positions matching TRBD1. V shed 6 bases and J 7 bases; nucleotides not matched to a gene: 9. The germline V gene has CDR1 MNHEY and CDR2 SVGEGT. This CDR3 has 15 residues. CDR3 DNA sequence: TGTGCCAGCAGCCACGGACAGGGGGACCGGAATGAGCAGTTCTTC. It codes for CASSHGQGDRNEQFF.

V usage is TRBV7-2 and J usage is TRBJ1-1, with TRBD1 identical over 7 bases. CDR1 is SGHTA and CDR2 is FQGNSA in the germline V gene. The junction had 8 bases not matched to a gene; V was cut back by 5 bases and J by 8 bases. The CDR3 sequence is 13 residues long. CDR3: CASSPRGRREAFF. In DNA, the CDR3 is TGTGCCAGCAGCCCAAGGGGGCGCAGAGAAGCTTTCTTT.

The chain links TRBV7-2 to TRBJ1-3; no reliable D call. This CDR3 is 15 amino acids long. The germline CDR1 and CDR2 sequences are SGHTA and FQGNSA. Trimming removed 2 bases at V and 2 bases at J, with 10 bases between. CDR3 DNA sequence: TGTGCCAGCAGCTTAATTATCGGGGCTGGAAACACCATATATTTT. This sequence encodes CASSLIIGAGNTIYF.

The chain has TRBV4-3 and TRBJ2-2, with D possibly matching TRBD2 (5 bases). Germline V gene data show CDR1 as LGHNA and CDR2 as YSLEER. The CDR3 length is 16 residues. Deletions cut 3 bases from V and 0 bases from J, with 11 bases between. CDR3 coding DNA: TGCGCCAGCAGCCAGGGATTACTAGCGAACACCGGGGAGCTGTTTTTT. Translation gives CASSQGLLANTGELFF.

The chain links TRBV5-1 to TRBJ2-5; 7 bases fit TRBD1. With V trimmed by 5 bases and J by 5 bases, 9 bases remained unmatched. The CDR3 spans 14 residues. Germline CDR1 and CDR2: SGHRS and YFSETQ. The CDR3 DNA reads TGCGCCAGCAGGCAAAGTACAGGGGCGGAGACCCAGTACTTC. It translates to CASRQSTGAETQYF.

The rearrangement uses TRBV10-3 and TRBJ2-5, with 9 positions matching TRBD2. Germline V gene lookup returns CDR1 ENHRY and CDR2 SYGVKD. V was pared by 2 bases and J by 3 bases, with 7 bases of the junction left unmatched. The CDR3 is 16 residues long. CDR3 DNA: TGTGCCATCAGTGAGGGGTCTAGCGGGGTTGAAGAGACCCAGTACTTC. This codes for CAISEGSSGVEETQYF.

This clonotype showed up just a few times. The J gene is TRBJ2-1, the V gene TRBV29-1, with a possible D match to TRBD2 (5 bases). CDR1 is SQVTM and CDR2 is ANQGSEA in the germline V gene. This CDR3 region has 12 residues. Deletions cut 0 bases from V and 15 bases from J, with 15 bases between. CDR3 bases: TGCAGCGTTGAAGATACTAGGACCGCCCCGTTCTTC. Amino acids: CSVEDTRTAPFF.

This clonotype appeared a few times. V and J are TRBV20-1 and TRBJ1-1; D gene unclear. The V and J ends lost 3 bases and 1 base respectively, with 12 bases between them. Germline V lookup: CDR1 DFQATT, CDR2 SNEGSKA (reference sequence). The CDR3 is made up of 14 amino acids. In DNA, the CDR3 is TGCAGTGCTAGGGTGTCGAACGCGAACACTGAAGCTTTCTTT. This codes for CSARVSNANTEAFF.

This clonotype showed up many times. The chain employs TRBV7-2 and TRBJ1-2; D is ambiguous. The CDR3 is made up of 12 amino acids. Looked up from germline, CDR1 is SGHTA and CDR2 is FQGNSA. Trimming took off 5 bases at V and 4 bases at J, with 8 bases between the two ends. The CDR3 bases are TGTGCCAGCAGCCAGGACCTCTATGGCTACACCTTC. It is translated as CASSQDLYGYTF.

The J gene is TRBJ2-4, the V gene TRBV7-2, with D perhaps TRBD1 (6 bases). From germline, CDR1 is SGHTA and CDR2 FQGNSA. The CDR3 has 15 amino acids. Between the trimmed V and J ends, which lost 5 bases and 0 bases, there was a span of 11 bases. The CDR3 protein is CASSHRDIAKNIQYF. Written as DNA, the CDR3 is TGTGCCAGCAGCCACAGGGATATAGCCAAAAACATTCAGTACTTC.

The J gene is TRBJ2-1, the V gene TRBV30; 8 bases agree with TRBD2. Germline-derived CDR1 and CDR2 are GTSNPN and SVGIG (reference sequence). Losses at the gene ends were 3 bases for V and 2 bases for J; bases not matched to a gene: 3. This CDR3 spans 14 amino acids. The CDR3: CAWRTGGPYNEQFF. CDR3 bases: TGTGCCTGGAGGACGGGAGGGCCCTACAATGAGCAGTTCTTC.

This clonotype was recorded a few times. This sequence joins TRBV7-9 and TRBJ2-1; 9 nucleotides align to TRBD2. Germline trimming cut 8 bases from V and 2 bases from J; bases unmatched to any gene: 7. The CDR3 totals 15 residues. Germline V gene data show CDR1 as SEHNR and CDR2 as FQNEAQ (reference sequence). CDR3 DNA sequence: TGTGCCAGCGGGGGTAGCGGGGGCCCCTACAATGAGCAGTTCTTC. Amino acids: CASGGSGGPYNEQFF.

This clonotype was seen a handful of times. The gene calls are TRBV12-3 or TRBV12-4 and TRBJ2-3, with 11 bases that match TRBD2. With 6 bases clipped from V and 2 bases from J, the junction kept 7 bases outside the gene matches. This CDR3 is 16 amino acids long. Here the CDR3 DNA reads TGTGCCAGCAGCCTCAGACTAGCGGGGCCCACAGATACGCAGTATTTT. Its protein is CASSLRLAGPTDTQYF.

This clonotype was seen more than once but under ten times. The chain joins TRBV6-5 to TRBJ1-5, with D possibly matching TRBD1 (6 bases). The CDR3 totals 12 residues. Germline values: CDR1 MNHEY, CDR2 SVGAGI. Trimming shortened V by 6 bases and J by 6 bases, and 9 bases separated the two germline ends. This CDR3 is CASRQGSQPQHF. CDR3 DNA sequence: TGTGCCAGCAGACAGGGCAGTCAGCCCCAGCATTTT.

The J gene is TRBJ2-5, the V gene TRBV20-1, with 8 bases lining up with TRBD2. Germline V lookup: CDR1 DFQATT, CDR2 SNEGSKA (reference sequence). The CDR3 totals 15 residues. J was trimmed by 5 bases and V by 3 bases; bases with no gene match: 11. This chain's CDR3 is CSASEGLEIRETQYF. In DNA form, the CDR3 reads TGCAGTGCTAGCGAGGGACTAGAAATTCGGGAGACCCAGTACTTC.

This clonotype was seen ten or more times. V usage is TRBV6-6 and J usage is TRBJ2-7; possible D gene TRBD2, 5 bases. From germline, CDR1 is MNHNY and CDR2 SVGAGI (reference sequence). This CDR3 contains 11 residues. V lost 7 bases, J lost 5 bases, and 9 bases lay in between. CDR3 sequence: CASTGRDEQYF. CDR3 coding DNA: TGTGCCAGCACCGGGCGGGACGAGCAGTACTTC.

The J gene is TRBJ2-1, the V gene TRBV3-1, with 9 bases aligning to TRBD2. Trimming removed 4 bases from V and 7 bases from J; junction bases left unmatched: 11. There are 16 residues in the CDR3. Germline CDR1 LGHDT, CDR2 YNNKEL (reference sequence). For the CDR3, the DNA is TGTGCCAGCAGCCCCCGCCTAGCGGGGAGAGGAAATGAGCAGTTCTTC. This gives the protein CASSPRLAGRGNEQFF.

This clonotype was observed at least ten times. The chain recombines TRBV5-5 with TRBJ1-1, with 12 bases aligning to TRBD1. Unmatched junction bases numbered 6, after V lost 0 bases and J lost 9 bases. From germline, CDR1 is SGHKS and CDR2 YYEKEE (reference sequence). The CDR3 covers 15 residues. The CDR3 sequence: CASSLEGTGGIQAFF. DNA for the CDR3: TGTGCCAGCAGCTTGGAAGGGACAGGGGGCATTCAAGCTTTCTTT.

The sample holds a few counts of this clonotype. The chain employs TRBV29-1 and TRBJ1-5, with a possible D match to TRBD1 (5 bases). V lost 4 bases and J lost 2, with 9 bases in between. From germline, CDR1 is SQVTM and CDR2 ANQGSEA. CDR3 length equals 13 residues. The CDR3 nucleotides read TGCAGCGTTGCGTCCAGGGGCAATCAGCCCCAGCATTTT. This encodes CSVASRGNQPQHF.

The chain links TRBV20-1 to TRBJ1-1; 9 bases align to TRBD1. This CDR3 is 12 amino acids long. V gave up 5 bases and J gave up 3 bases; unmatched junction bases: 1. Germline V lookup: CDR1 DFQATT, CDR2 SNEGSKA (reference sequence). The DNA of the CDR3 is TGCAGTGCTGGACAGGGGTACACTGAAGCTTTCTTT. It encodes CSAGQGYTEAFF.